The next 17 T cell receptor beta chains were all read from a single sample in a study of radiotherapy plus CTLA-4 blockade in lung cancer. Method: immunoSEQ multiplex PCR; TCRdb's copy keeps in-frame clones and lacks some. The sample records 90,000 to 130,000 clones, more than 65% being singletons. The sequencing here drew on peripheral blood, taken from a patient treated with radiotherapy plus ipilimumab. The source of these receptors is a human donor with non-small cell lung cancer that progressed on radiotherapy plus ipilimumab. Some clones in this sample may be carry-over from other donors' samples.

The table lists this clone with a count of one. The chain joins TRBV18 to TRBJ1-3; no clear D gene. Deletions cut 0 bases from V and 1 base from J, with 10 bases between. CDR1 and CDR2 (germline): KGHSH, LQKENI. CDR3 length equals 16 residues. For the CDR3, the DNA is TGTGCCAGCTCACCACCGAACCTCCCGTCTGGAAACACCATATATTTT. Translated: CASSPPNLPSGNTIYF.

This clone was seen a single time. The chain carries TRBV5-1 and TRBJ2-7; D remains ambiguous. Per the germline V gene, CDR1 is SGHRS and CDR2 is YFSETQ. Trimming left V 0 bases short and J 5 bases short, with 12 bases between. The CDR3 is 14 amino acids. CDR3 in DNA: TGCGCCAGCAGCTTGGACGCATCCTCTGACGAGCAGTACTTC. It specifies CASSLDASSDEQYF.

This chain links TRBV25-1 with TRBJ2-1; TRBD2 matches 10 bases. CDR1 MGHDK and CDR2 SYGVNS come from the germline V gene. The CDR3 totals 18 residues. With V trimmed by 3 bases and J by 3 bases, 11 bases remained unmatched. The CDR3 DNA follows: TGTGCCAGCAGTGACCCCTCCACTAGCGGGGCTAGCTACAATGAGCAGTTCTTC. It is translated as CASSDPSTSGASYNEQFF.

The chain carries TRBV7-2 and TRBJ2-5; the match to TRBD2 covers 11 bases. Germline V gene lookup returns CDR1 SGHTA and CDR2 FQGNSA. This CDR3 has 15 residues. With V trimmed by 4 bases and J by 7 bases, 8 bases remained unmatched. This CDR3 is CASSWGGTSGGTQYF. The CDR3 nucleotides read TGTGCCAGCAGCTGGGGGGGGACTAGCGGCGGGACCCAGTACTTC. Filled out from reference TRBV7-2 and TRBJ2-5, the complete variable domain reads GAGVSQSPSNKVTEKGKDVELRCDPISGHTALYWYRQSLGQGLEFLIYFQGNSAPDKSGLPSDRFSAERTGGSVSTLTIQRTQQEDSAVYLCASSWGGTSGGTQYFGPGTRLLVL.

The CDR3 here is CASKAASSTDTQYF. In nucleotides, the CDR3 is TGTGCCAGTAAGGCGGCCTCTAGCACAGATACGCAGTATTTT. The rearrangement joins TRBV19 to TRBJ2-3; D is unclear. CDR3 length equals 14 residues. Trimming took off 7 bases at V and 0 bases at J, with 11 bases between the two ends. CDR1 is LNHDA, CDR2 SQIVND, per germline (reference sequence).

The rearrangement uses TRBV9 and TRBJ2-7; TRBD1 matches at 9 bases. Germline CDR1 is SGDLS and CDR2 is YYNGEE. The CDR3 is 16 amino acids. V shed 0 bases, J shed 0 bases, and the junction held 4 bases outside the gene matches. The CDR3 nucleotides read TGTGCCAGCAGCGTAGGGGGACAGGGCAGCTCCTACGAGCAGTACTTC. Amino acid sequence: CASSVGGQGSSYEQYF. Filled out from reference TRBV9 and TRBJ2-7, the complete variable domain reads DSGVTQTPKHLITATGQRVTLRCSPRSGDLSVYWYQQSLDQGLQFLIQYYNGEERAKGNILERFSAQQFPDLHSELNLSSLELGDSALYFCASSVGGQGSSYEQYFGPGTRLTVT.

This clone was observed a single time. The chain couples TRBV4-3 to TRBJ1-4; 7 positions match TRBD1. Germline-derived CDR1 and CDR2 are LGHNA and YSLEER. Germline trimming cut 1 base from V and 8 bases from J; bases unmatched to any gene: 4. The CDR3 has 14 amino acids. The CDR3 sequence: CASSQATRGEKLFF. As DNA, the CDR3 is TGCGCCAGCAGCCAAGCCACCAGGGGGGAAAAACTGTTTTTT.

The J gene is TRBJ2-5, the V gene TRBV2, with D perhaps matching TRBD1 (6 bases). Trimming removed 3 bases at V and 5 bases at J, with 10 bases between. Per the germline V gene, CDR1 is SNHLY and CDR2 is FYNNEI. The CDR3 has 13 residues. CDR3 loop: CASSDRGKETQYF. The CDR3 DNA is TGTGCCAGCAGTGACAGGGGAAAGGAGACCCAGTACTTC.

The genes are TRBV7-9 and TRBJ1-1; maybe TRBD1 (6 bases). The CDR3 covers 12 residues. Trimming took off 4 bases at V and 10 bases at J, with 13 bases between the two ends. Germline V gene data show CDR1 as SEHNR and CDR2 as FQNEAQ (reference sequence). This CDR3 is CASSSQGQTAFF. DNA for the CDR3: TGTGCCAGCAGCTCCCAAGGACAGACAGCTTTCTTT.

CDR3 residues: CASSFSQSGGTDTQYF. As DNA, the CDR3 is TGTGCCAGCAGCTTTTCTCAAAGCGGGGGCACAGATACGCAGTATTTT. The V gene is TRBV11-2, the J gene TRBJ2-3; 7 bases are shared with TRBD2. V lost 3 bases to trimming and J lost 1 base; unmatched junction nucleotides: 7. Germline CDR1 and CDR2: SGHAT and FQNNGV. This CDR3 spans 16 amino acids.

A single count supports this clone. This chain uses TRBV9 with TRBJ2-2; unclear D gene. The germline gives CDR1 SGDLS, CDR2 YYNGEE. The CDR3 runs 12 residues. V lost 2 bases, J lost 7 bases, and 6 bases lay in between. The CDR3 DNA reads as TGTGCCAGCAGCGTGGTGCTCGGGGAGCTGTTTTTT. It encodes CASSVVLGELFF.

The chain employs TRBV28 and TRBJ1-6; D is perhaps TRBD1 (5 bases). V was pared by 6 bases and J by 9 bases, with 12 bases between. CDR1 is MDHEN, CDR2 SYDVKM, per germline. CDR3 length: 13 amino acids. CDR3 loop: CASRPGGVSPLHF. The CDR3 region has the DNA TGTGCCAGCAGACCCGGGGGGGTTTCACCCCTCCACTTT.

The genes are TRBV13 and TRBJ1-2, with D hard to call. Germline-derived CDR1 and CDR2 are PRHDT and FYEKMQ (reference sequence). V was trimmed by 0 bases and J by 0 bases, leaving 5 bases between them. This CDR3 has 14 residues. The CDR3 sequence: CASSLGQSNYGYTF. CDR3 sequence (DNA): TGTGCCAGCAGCTTAGGACAGTCTAACTATGGCTACACCTTC.

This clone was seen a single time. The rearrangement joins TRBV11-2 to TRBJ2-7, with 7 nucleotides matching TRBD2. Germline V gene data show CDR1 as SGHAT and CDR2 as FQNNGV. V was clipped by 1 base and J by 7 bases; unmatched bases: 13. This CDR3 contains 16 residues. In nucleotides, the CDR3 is TGTGCCAGCAGCTTAGTTAATCGGGACTATGAGTTAGAGCAGTACTTC. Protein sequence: CASSLVNRDYELEQYF.

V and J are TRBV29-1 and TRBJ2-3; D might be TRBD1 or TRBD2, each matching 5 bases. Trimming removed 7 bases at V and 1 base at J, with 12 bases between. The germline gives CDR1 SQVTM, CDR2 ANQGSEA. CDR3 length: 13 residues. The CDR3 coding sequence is TGCAGCGGAGAGAGGGGACGCACAGATACGCAGTATTTT. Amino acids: CSGERGRTDTQYF.

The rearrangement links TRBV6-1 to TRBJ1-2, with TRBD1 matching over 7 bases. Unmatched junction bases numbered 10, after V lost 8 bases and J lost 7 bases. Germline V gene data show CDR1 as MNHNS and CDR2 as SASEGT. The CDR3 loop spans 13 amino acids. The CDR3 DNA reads TGTGCCAGCCTACCCCCAGGGGGAGGTGGCTACACCTTC. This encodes CASLPPGGGGYTF.

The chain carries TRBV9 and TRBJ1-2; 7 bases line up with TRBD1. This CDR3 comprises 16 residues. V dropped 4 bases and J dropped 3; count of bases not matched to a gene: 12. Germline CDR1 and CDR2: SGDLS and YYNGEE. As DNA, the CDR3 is TGTGCCAGCAGCATCCAAACAGGGGCTCCTGACTATGGCTACACCTTC. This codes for CASSIQTGAPDYGYTF. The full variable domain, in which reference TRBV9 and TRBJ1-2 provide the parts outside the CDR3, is DSGVTQTPKHLITATGQRVTLRCSPRSGDLSVYWYQQSLDQGLQFLIQYYNGEERAKGNILERFSAQQFPDLHSELNLSSLELGDSALYFCASSIQTGAPDYGYTFGSGTRLTVV.